The 19 T cell receptor beta chains below all came from one sample that was sequenced in a study of cytomegalovirus exposure and HLA in healthy donors (dated by TCRdb to about 2017). The library was obtained by the immunoSEQ multiplex PCR assay. For the multiplex PCR, a mixture combining 60 forward primers for TCR Vbeta segments and 13 reverse primers for TCR Jbeta segments was used. Not all clones reach the TCRdb copy of this immuneACCESS table, which keeps in-frame sequences only. Checked studies attribute under half of the gap to unresolved V genes and leave the rest unexplained. This sample has about 240,000 clones in its table, and 70% to 90% of those were observed once. The top ten constitute about 7.5% of the sample. The sample comprised PBMCs. The receptors come from an older woman in good health and CMV-seropositive.

The CDR3 reads CAWSAGGTDTQYF. CDR3 nucleotides: TGTGCCTGGAGTGCAGGGGGAACAGATACGCAGTATTTT. The chain combines TRBV30 with TRBJ2-3, with 7 positions matching TRBD1. The CDR3 has 13 residues. CDR1 is GTSNPN, CDR2 SVGIG, per germline (reference sequence). The trim removed 1 base at V and 3 bases at J, leaving 1 base unmatched.

V is TRBV27 and J is TRBJ1-1; no firm D call. The length of the CDR3 is 13 residues. Germline values: CDR1 MNHEY, CDR2 SMNVEV (reference sequence). The ends were cut back, 1 base at V and 3 bases at J, with 6 bases in the middle. The CDR3 region is CASSLLADTEAFF. The CDR3 bases are TGTGCCAGCAGTTTATTGGCGGACACTGAAGCTTTCTTT.

CDR3 coding DNA: TGTGCCAGCAGCCGGTCGTACGAGCAGTACTTC. As protein: CASSRSYEQYF. V is TRBV28 and J is TRBJ2-7; unclear D gene. The CDR3 runs to 11 residues. V was pared by 6 bases and J by 4 bases, with 7 bases between. Germline CDR1 and CDR2: MDHEN and SYDVKM.

A note on this clone: Germline is not matched at one junction end, which may reflect a read error. The chain is built from TRBV7-9 and TRBJ1-2, with D possibly TRBD1 on 5 matching bases. The CDR3 is 13 amino acids. In germline, CDR1 is SEHNR, CDR2 FQNEAQ (reference sequence). Here the CDR3 reads CSSSSTVNYGYTF. The CDR3 DNA reads TGTTCCAGCAGCTCGACAGTTAACTATGGCTACACCTTC.

The J gene is TRBJ2-3, the V gene TRBV6-4; 9 nucleotides agree with TRBD2. The CDR3 is 16 residues long. Germline V CDR1 and CDR2: MRHNA, SNTAGT. With 5 bases clipped from V and 2 bases from J, the junction kept 8 bases outside the gene matches. The chain's CDR3 is CASSSRGGGHTDTQYF. DNA of the CDR3: TGTGCCAGCAGTTCGCGGGGGGGCGGCCACACAGATACGCAGTATTTT.

In its sample, this clone was seen once. Here the CDR3 DNA reads TGTGCCAGCAGCCGAGACTACAATGAGCAGTTCTTC. Amino acid sequence: CASSRDYNEQFF. V usage is TRBV6-5 and J usage is TRBJ2-1; D unresolved. Trimming took off 6 bases at V and 3 bases at J, with 6 bases between the two ends. Germline values: CDR1 MNHEY, CDR2 SVGAGI. The CDR3 sequence is 12 residues long.

About this clone itself: The same CDR3 can be traced to other DNA sequences in this sample. This chain uses TRBV9 with TRBJ2-1, with 10 bases fitting TRBD2. The trim removed 0 bases at V and 7 bases at J, leaving 4 bases unmatched. This CDR3 region has 15 residues. Per the germline V gene, CDR1 is SGDLS and CDR2 is YYNGEE. CDR3 amino acids: CASSVASGSRNEQFF. DNA for the CDR3: TGTGCCAGCAGCGTAGCTAGCGGGAGTCGGAATGAGCAGTTCTTC.

This clone turned up a few times. The chain combines TRBV25-1 with TRBJ1-2, with TRBD1 matching 7 bases. The length of the CDR3 is 14 residues. Germline CDR1 MGHDK, CDR2 SYGVNS. V was clipped by 8 bases and J by 6 bases; unmatched bases: 12. CDR3 in amino acids: CASGLTGRLDGYTF. DNA of the CDR3: TGTGCCAGCGGATTGACAGGGAGGCTAGATGGCTACACCTTC.

The gene calls are TRBV2 and TRBJ1-3; D not resolved. The CDR3 sequence is 13 residues long. Looked up from germline, CDR1 is SNHLY and CDR2 is FYNNEI. V lost 8 bases to trimming and J lost 3 bases, with 11 bases between them. CDR3 residues: CASSVRLGNTIYF. The CDR3 DNA reads as TGTGCCAGCTCTGTGAGGCTTGGAAACACCATATATTTT.

J is TRBJ1-2 and V is TRBV28, with D unresolved. CDR1 and CDR2 (germline): MDHEN, SYDVKM. Deletions cut 3 bases from V and 0 bases from J, with 5 bases between. This CDR3 is 13 amino acids long. CDR3 DNA: TGTGCCAGCAGTTTCAGTGCTAACTATGGCTACACCTTC. Protein sequence: CASSFSANYGYTF.

The table lists this clone with a count of one. The genes are TRBV30 and TRBJ1-6, with 7 bases fitting TRBD1. V lost 4 bases, J lost 6 bases, and 15 bases stayed unmatched. Per the germline V gene, CDR1 is GTSNPN and CDR2 is SVGIG (reference sequence). The CDR3 runs to 17 residues. This chain's CDR3 is CAWTGGNPSVVNSPLHF. The CDR3 DNA is TGTGCCTGGACAGGGGGTAATCCTAGCGTCGTTAATTCACCCCTCCACTTT.

This chain uses TRBV2 with TRBJ2-7; TRBD1 agrees at 9 bases. CDR3 size: 15 residues. Germline CDR1 is SNHLY and CDR2 is FYNNEI. Losses at the gene ends were 7 bases for V and 6 bases for J; bases not matched to a gene: 13. The CDR3 bases are TGTGCCAGCATACTTCCGGGACAGGGATGGTCCGAGCAGTACTTC. It codes for CASILPGQGWSEQYF.

The chain employs TRBV5-1 and TRBJ1-4, with 7 nucleotides matching TRBD1. Trimming took 3 bases from V and 7 from J; bases not matched to a gene: 12. Germline loops: CDR1 SGHRS, CDR2 YFSETQ. The CDR3 extends over 16 amino acids. As DNA, the CDR3 is TGCGCCAGCAGCTCCGGATCGACAGGGTATGGTGAAAAACTGTTTTTT. Translated, it gives CASSSGSTGYGEKLFF.

The chain joins TRBV4-2 to TRBJ1-4; 8 bases agree with TRBD1. This CDR3 is built from 19 residues. Trimming at V came to 5 bases and at J to 12 bases, leaving 26 bases not matched to a gene. Germline-derived CDR1 and CDR2 are LGHNA and YNFKEQ. The CDR3 nucleotides read TGTGCCAGCAGCGAAAGGGACCGGAGAGGCAGGGGGCAGCAAGAAGAACTGTTTTTT. Amino acids: CASSERDRRGRGQQEELFF.

This clone showed up just once. This sequence joins TRBV29-1 and TRBJ2-5, with D perhaps matching TRBD2 (6 bases). TRBJ2-7 explains the end of the DNA better; the J call may be wrong. CDR3 length equals 16 residues. The V gene's germline CDR1 is SQVTM and CDR2 ANQGSEA. Written as DNA, the CDR3 is TGCAGCGTTGATAAGTGGGTAGGAGGGGCCGGCTACGAGCAGTACTTC. Translated: CSVDKWVGGAGYEQYF.

The J gene is TRBJ2-1, the V gene TRBV7-3; TRBD2 matches 8 bases. The CDR3 consists of 16 residues. Germline CDR1 reads SGHTA; CDR2 reads FQGTGA. V shed 4 bases, J shed 1 base, and the junction held 6 bases outside the gene matches. The CDR3, as DNA: TGTGCCAGCAGCTACGCCACGGGGGGGTCCTACAATGAGCAGTTCTTC. Protein product: CASSYATGGSYNEQFF. The full variable domain, with the rest looked up from reference TRBV7-3 and TRBJ2-1, is GAGVSQTPSNKVTEKGKYVELRCDPISGHTALYWYRQSLGQGPEFLIYFQGTGAADDSGLPNDRFFAVRPEGSVSTLKIQRTERGDSAVYLCASSYATGGSYNEQFFGPGTRLTVL.

CDR3 sequence: CASRPRDRGDNEQFF. DNA of the CDR3: TGTGCCAGCAGGCCCCGGGACAGGGGCGACAATGAGCAGTTCTTC. The genes are TRBV7-9 and TRBJ2-1; TRBD1 agrees at 10 bases. The CDR3 totals 15 residues. Germline assignment: CDR1 SEHNR and CDR2 FQNEAQ (reference sequence). V shed 6 bases, J shed 5 bases, and the junction held 7 bases outside the gene matches.

V usage is TRBV10-2 and J usage is TRBJ2-5; a weak D match, TRBD2 (6 bases). Germline V gene sequence: CDR1 WSHSY, CDR2 SAAADI. There are 16 residues in the CDR3. Trimming took 2 bases from V and 2 from J, leaving 15 bases between them. Written as DNA, the CDR3 is TGCGCCAGCAGTGAGGGGGGGTCAGAGCCGCAAGAGACCCAGTACTTC. Translating gives CASSEGGSEPQETQYF.

The rearrangement joins TRBV5-1 to TRBJ1-2; no firm D call. Deletions cut 0 bases from V and 5 bases from J, with 11 bases between. The CDR3 runs 14 residues. The germline gives CDR1 SGHRS, CDR2 YFSETQ. The CDR3 region is CASSLEGGRYGYTF. The CDR3 nucleotides are TGCGCCAGCAGCTTGGAGGGCGGGAGGTATGGCTACACCTTC. The full variable domain, completed using reference TRBV5-1 and TRBJ1-2, is KAGVTQTPRYLIKTRGQQVTLSCSPISGHRSVSWYQQTPGQGLQFLFEYFSETQRNKGNFPGRFSGRQFSNSRSEMNVSTLELGDSALYLCASSLEGGRYGYTFGSGTRLTVV.